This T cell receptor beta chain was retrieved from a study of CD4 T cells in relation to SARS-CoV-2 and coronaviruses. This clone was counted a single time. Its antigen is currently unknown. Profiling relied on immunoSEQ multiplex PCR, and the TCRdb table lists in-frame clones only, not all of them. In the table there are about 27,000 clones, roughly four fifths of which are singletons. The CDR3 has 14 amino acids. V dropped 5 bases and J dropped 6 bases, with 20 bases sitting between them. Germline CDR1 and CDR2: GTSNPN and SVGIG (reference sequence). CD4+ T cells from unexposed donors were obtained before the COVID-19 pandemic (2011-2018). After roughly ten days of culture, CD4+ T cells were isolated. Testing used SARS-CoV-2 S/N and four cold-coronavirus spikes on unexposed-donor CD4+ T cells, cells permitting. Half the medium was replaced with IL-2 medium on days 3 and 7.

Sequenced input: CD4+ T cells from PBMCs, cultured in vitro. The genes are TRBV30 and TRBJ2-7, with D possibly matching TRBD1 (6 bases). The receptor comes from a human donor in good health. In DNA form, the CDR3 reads TGTGCCTGGGGGCCCGGGCTCAGGGGCCCCGAGCAGTACTTC. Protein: CAWGPGLRGPEQYF. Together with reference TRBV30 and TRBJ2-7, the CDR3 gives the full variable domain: SQTIHQWPATLVQPVGSPLSLECTVEGTSNPNLYWYRQAAGRGLQLLFYSVGIGQISSEVPQNLSASRPQDRQFILSSKKLLLSDSGFYLCAWGPGLRGPEQYFGPGTRLTVT.